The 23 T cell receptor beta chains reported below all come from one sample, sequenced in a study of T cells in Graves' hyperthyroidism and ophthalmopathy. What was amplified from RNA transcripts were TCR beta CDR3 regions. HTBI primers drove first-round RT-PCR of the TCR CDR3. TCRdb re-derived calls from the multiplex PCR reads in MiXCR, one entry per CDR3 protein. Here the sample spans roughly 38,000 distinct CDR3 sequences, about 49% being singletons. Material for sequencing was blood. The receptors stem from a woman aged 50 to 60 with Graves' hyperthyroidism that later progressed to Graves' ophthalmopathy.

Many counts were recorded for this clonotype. CDR3 coding DNA: TGTGCCAGCAGTGGGACAGGGGGCGATTGGGGCAATCAGCCCCAGCATTTT. It yields the protein CASSGTGGDWGNQPQHF. The rearrangement uses TRBV28 and TRBJ1-5, with 12 positions matching TRBD1. With V trimmed by 5 bases and J by 2 bases, 7 bases remained unmatched. CDR1 is MDHEN and CDR2 is SYDVKM in the germline V gene. There are 17 residues in the CDR3.

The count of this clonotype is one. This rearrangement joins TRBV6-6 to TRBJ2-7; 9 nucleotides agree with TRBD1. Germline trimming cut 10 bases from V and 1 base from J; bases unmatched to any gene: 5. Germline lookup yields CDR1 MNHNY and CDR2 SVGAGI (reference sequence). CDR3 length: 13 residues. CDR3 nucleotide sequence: TGTGCCACCGGGACAGGGTTATCCTACGAGCAGTACTTC. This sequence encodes CATGTGLSYEQYF.

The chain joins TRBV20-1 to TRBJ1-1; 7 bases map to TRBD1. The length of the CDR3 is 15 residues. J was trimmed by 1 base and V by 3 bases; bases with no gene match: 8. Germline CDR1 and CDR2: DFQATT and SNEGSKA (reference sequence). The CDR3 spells CSARETGTRNTEAFF. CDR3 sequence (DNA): TGCAGTGCTAGGGAGACAGGGACGCGGAACACTGAAGCTTTCTTT.

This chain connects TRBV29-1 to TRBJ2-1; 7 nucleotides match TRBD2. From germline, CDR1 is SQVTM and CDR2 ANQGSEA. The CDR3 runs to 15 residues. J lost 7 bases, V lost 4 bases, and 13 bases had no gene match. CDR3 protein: CSVGEGLGSWNEQFF. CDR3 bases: TGCAGCGTTGGGGAGGGGTTAGGTTCTTGGAATGAGCAGTTCTTC.

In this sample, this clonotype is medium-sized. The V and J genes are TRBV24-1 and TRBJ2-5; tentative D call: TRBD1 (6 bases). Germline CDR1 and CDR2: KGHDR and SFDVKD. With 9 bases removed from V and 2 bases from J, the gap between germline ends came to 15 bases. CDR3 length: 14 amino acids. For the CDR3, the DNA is TGTGCCACCGGGGGCGGACCCACACAAGAGACCCAGTACTTC. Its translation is CATGGGPTQETQYF.

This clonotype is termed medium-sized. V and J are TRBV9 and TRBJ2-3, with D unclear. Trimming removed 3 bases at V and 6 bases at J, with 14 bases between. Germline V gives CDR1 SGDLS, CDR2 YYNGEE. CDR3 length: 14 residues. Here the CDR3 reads CASSGTLPGDTQYF. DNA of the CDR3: TGTGCCAGCAGCGGTACTCTGCCTGGGGATACGCAGTATTTT.

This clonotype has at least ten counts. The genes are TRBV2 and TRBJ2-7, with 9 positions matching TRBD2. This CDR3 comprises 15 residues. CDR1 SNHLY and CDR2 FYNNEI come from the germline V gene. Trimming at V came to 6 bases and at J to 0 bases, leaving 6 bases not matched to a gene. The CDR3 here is CASRAGGEVSYEQYF. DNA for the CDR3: TGTGCCAGCAGGGCGGGGGGGGAGGTCTCCTACGAGCAGTACTTC.

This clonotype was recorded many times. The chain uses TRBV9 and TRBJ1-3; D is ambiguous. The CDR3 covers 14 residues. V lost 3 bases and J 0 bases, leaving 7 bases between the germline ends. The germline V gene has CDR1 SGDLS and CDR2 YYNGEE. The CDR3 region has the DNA TGTGCCAGCAGCGCATGGGACTCTGGAAACACCATATATTTT. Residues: CASSAWDSGNTIYF.

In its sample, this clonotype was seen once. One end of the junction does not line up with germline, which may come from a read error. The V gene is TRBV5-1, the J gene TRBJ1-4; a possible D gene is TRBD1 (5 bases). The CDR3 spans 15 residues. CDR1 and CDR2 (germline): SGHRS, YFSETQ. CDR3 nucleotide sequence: TGCGCCAGCAGCTTTCAGGGATCGGAAGAGACCGCTGGGGATTTT. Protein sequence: CASSFQGSEETAGDF.

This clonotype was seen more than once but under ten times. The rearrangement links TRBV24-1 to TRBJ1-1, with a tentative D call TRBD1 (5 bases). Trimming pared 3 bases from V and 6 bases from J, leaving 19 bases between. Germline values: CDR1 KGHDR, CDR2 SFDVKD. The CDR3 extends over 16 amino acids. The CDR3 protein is CATSDPEGHGRPEAFF. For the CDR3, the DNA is TGTGCCACCAGTGATCCCGAGGGGCACGGACGACCTGAAGCTTTCTTT.

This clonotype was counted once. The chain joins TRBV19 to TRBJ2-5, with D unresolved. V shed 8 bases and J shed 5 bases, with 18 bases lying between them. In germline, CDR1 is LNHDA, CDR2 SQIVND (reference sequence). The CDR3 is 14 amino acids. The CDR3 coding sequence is TGTGCCAGTGAGGCAGGATGGGGTCAGGAGACCCAGTACTTC. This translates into CASEAGWGQETQYF.

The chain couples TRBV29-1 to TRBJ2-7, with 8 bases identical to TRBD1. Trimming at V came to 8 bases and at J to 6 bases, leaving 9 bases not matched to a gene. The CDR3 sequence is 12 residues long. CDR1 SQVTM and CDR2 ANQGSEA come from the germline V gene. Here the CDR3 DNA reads TGCAGCTTGGTGGGGACAGGCCCCGAGCAGTACTTC. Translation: CSLVGTGPEQYF.

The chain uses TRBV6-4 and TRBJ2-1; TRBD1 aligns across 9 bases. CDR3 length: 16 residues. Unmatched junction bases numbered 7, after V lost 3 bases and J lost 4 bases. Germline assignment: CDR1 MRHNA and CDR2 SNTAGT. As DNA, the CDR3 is TGTGCCAGCAGTGATTCCGGGACAGGGCTATACAATGAGCAGTTCTTC. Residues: CASSDSGTGLYNEQFF.

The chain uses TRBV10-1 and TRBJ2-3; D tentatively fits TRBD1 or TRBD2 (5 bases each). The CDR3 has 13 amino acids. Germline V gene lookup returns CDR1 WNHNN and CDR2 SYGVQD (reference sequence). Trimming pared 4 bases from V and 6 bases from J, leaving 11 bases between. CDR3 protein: CASSVDWGDTQYF. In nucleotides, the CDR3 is TGCGCCAGCAGTGTGGATTGGGGGGATACGCAGTATTTT.

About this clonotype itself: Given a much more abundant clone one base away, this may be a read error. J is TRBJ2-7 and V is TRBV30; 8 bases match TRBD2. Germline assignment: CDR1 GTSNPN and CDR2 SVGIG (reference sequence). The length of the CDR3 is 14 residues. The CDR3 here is CTWSEGLGTYEQYF. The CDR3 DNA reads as TGTACCTGGAGCGAGGGACTAGGAACCTACGAGCAGTACTTC.

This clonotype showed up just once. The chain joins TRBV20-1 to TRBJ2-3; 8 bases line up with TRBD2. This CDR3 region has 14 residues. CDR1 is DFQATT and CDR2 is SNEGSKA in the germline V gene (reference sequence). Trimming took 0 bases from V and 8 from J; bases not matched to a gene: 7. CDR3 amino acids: CSARDNSGTITQYF. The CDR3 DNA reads TGCAGTGCTAGAGATAATAGCGGGACCATTACGCAGTATTTT.

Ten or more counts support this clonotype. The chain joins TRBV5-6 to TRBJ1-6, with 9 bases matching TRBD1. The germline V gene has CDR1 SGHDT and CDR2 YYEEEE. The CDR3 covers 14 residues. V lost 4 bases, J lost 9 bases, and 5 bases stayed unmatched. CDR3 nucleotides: TGTGCCAGCAGCGAGGACAGGGGAAGTTCACCCCTCCACTTT. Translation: CASSEDRGSSPLHF. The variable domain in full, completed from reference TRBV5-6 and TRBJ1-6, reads DAGVTQSPTHLIKTRGQQVTLRCSPKSGHDTVSWYQQALGQGPQFIFQYYEEEERQRGNFPDRFSGHQFPNYSSELNVNALLLGDSALYLCASSEDRGSSPLHFGNGTRLTVT.

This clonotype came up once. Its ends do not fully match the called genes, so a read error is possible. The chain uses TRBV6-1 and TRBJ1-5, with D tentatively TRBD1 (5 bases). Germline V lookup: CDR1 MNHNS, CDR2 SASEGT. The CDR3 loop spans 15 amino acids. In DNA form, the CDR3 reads TGTGCCAGCGCCGGGACTAGCGGGAGCAATGAGCCCCAGCATTTT. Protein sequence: CASAGTSGSNEPQHF.

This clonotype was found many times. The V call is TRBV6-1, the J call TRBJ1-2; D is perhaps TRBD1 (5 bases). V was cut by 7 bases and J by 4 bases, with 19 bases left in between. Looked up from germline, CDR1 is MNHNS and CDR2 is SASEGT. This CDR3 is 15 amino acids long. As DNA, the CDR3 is TGTGCCAGCATAGTACCGGGGGTACTCTCCTATGGCTACACCTTC. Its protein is CASIVPGVLSYGYTF.

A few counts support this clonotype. CDR3 nucleotide sequence: TGTGCCAGCTCACAAAGGACAGTCATGAACACTGAAGCTTTCTTT. This sequence encodes CASSQRTVMNTEAFF. V is TRBV18 and J is TRBJ1-1, with a tentative D call TRBD1 (6 bases). V shed 4 bases and J shed 0 bases, with 12 bases lying between them. Looked up from germline, CDR1 is KGHSH and CDR2 is LQKENI. CDR3 length: 15 residues.

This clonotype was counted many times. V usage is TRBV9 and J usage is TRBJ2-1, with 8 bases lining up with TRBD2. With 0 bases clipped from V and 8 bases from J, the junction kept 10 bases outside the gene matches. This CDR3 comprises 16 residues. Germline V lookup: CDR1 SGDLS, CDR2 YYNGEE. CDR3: CASSVEGTSFGYEQFF. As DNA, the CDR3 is TGTGCCAGCAGCGTAGAGGGGACTAGTTTTGGCTATGAGCAGTTCTTC.

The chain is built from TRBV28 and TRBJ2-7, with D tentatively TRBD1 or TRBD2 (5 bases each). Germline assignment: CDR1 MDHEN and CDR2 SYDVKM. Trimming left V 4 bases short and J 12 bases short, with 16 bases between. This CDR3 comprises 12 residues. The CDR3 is CASSSPGKGRYF. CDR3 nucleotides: TGTGCCAGCAGTTCCCCGGGGAAGGGACGGTACTTC. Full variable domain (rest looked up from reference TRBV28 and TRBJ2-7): DVKVTQSSRYLVKRTGEKVFLECVQDMDHENMFWYRQDPGLGLRLIYFSYDVKMKEKGDIPEGYSVSREKKERFSLILESASTNQTSMYLCASSSPGKGRYFGPGTRLTVT.

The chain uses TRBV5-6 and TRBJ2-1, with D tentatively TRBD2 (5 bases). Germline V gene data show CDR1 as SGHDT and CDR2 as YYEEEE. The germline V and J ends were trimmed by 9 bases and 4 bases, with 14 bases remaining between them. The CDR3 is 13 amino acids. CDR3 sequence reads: CANGLRVYNEQFF. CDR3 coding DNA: TGTGCCAACGGCTTGAGGGTTTACAATGAGCAGTTCTTC.